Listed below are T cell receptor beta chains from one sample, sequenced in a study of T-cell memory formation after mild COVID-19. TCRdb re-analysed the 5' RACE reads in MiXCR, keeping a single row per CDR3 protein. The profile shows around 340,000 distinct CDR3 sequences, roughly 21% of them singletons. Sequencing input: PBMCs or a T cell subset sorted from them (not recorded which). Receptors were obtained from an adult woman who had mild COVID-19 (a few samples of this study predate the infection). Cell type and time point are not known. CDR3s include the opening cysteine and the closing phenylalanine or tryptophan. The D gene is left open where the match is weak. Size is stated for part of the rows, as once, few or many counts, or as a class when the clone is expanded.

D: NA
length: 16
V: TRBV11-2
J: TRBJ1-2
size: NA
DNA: TGTGCCAGCAGCCTACAAGGACAGATCGGGGACTATGGCTACACCTTC
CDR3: CASSLQGQIGDYGYTF

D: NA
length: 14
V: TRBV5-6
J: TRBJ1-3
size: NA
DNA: TGTGCCAGCAGCTTGACACCGTCTGGAAACACCATATATTTT
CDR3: CASSLTPSGNTIYF

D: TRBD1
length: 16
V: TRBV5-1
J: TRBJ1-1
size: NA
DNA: TGCGCCAGCAGCTCCCTCCCCCGACAGGGGGGCACTGAAGCTTTCTTT
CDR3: CASSSLPRQGGTEAFF

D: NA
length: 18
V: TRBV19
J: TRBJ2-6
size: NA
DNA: TGTGCCAGTAGTCGGTTTGGGGCGGCGGACTCTGGGGCCAACGTCCTGACTTTC
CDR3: CASSRFGAADSGANVLTF

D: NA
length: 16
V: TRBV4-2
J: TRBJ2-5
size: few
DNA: TGTGCCAGCAGCCAGGCCCCGGGGGCCCGTGGGGAGACCCAGTACTTC
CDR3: CASSQAPGARGETQYF

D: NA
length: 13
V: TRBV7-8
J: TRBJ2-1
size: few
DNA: TGTGCCAGCAGCTCCAACTATATCGGCGAGCAGTTCTTC
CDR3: CASSSNYIGEQFF

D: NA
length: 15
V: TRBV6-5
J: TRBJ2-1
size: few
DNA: TGTGCCAGCAGTTACTCTAGTAGGGGGACCGGTGAGCAGTTCTTC
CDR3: CASSYSSRGTGEQFF

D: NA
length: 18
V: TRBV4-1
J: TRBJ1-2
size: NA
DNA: TGCGCCAGCAGCCAAGGCTTTCAGGAGGGTAGGGGCGCGAGTGGCTACACCTTC
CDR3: CASSQGFQEGRGASGYTF

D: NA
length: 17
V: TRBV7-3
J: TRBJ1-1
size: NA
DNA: TGTGCCAGCAGCTTAATCCCAACGCGCGGGGTGGGCACTGAAGCTTTCTTT
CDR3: CASSLIPTRGVGTEAFF

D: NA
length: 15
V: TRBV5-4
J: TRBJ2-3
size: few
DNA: TGTGCCAGCAGCTTTGGGGGGCCCCACACAGATACGCAGTATTTT
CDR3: CASSFGGPHTDTQYF

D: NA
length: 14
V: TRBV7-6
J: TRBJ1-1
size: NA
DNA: TGTGCCAGCAGCTCCGGGGTCTCTAGCACTGAAGCTTTCTTT
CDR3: CASSSGVSSTEAFF

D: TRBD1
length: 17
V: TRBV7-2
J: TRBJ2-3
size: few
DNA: TGTGCCAGCAGCCTGAACGCCCAGGGGGCAAGCACAGATACGCAGTATTTT
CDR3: CASSLNAQGASTDTQYF

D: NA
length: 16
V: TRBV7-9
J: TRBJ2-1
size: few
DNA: TGTGCCAGCAGCTTAGCGATCGGGGTGAACTACAATGAGCAGTTCTTC
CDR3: CASSLAIGVNYNEQFF

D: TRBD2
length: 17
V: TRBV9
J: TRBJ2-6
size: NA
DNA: TGTGCCAGCAGCGTGACTAGCGGGATAGGTGGGGCCAACGTCCTGACTTTC
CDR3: CASSVTSGIGGANVLTF

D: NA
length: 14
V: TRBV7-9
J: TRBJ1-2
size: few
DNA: TGTGCCAGCAGCCCCTCGGATCCTAACTATGGCTACACCTTC
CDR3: CASSPSDPNYGYTF

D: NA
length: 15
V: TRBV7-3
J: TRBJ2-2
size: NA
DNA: TGTGCCAGCAGCCCCATTGGGAGGAGCACCGGGGAGCTGTTTTTT
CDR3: CASSPIGRSTGELFF

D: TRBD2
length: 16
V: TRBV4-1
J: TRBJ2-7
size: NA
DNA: TGCGCCAGCAGCCAAGATCTGCGGGGGGTCTCCTACGAGCAGTACTTC
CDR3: CASSQDLRGVSYEQYF

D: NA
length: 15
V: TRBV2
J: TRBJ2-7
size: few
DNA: TGTGCCAGCCAGTTTGTAGAAAGGACCTCCTACGAGCAGTACTTC
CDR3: CASQFVERTSYEQYF

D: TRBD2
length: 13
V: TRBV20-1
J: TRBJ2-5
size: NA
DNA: TGCAGTGCTGGACTAGCGGCAAAAGAGACCCAGTACTTC
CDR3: CSAGLAAKETQYF

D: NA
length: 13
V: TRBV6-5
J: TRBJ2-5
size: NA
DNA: TGTGCCAGCAGTTACGAGGAGGTCGGGACCCAGTACTTC
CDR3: CASSYEEVGTQYF

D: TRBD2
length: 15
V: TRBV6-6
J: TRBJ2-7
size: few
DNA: TGTGCCAGCAGTTCCCGGACTAGCGGACGATACGAGCAGTACTTC
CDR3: CASSSRTSGRYEQYF

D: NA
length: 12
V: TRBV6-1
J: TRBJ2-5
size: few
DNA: TGTGCCAGCAGTAATCGCCGAGAGACCCAGTACTTC
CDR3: CASSNRRETQYF

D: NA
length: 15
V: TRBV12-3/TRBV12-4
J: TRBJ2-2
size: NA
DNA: TGTGCCAGCAGTTTAGGGGCAGCGTGGGTCGGGGAGCTGTTTTTT
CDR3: CASSLGAAWVGELFF

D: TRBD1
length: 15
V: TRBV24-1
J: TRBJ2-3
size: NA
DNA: TGTGCCACCAGTGCCAGGGGGTATGGGACAGATACGCAGTATTTT
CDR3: CATSARGYGTDTQYF

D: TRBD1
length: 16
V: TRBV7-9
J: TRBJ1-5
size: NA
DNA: TGTGCCAGCAGCGCCGGGGAAAGGGGGCGGAATCAGCCCCAGCATTTT
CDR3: CASSAGERGRNQPQHF

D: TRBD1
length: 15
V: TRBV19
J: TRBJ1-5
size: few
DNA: TGTGCCAGTAGTATACGTGCAGGGGGCCATCAGCCCCAGCATTTT
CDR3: CASSIRAGGHQPQHF

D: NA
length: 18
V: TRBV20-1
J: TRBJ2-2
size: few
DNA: TGCAGTGCTAAGCGACCCCGGGACCGGGACCTAAACACCGGGGAGCTGTTTTTT
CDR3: CSAKRPRDRDLNTGELFF

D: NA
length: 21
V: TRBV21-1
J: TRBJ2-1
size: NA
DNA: TGTGCCAGCAGCAAAGCGAAGTTGGGACTAGCGGGGGGCCGTTCCTACAATGAGCAGTTCTTC
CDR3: CASSKAKLGLAGGRSYNEQFF

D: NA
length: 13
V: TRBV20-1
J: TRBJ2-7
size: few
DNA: TGCAGTGCAACCTCTAGGGCTGCCTACGAGCAGTACTTC
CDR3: CSATSRAAYEQYF

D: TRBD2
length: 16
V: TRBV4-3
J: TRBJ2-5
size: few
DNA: TGCGCCAGCAGCCAAGATGATGGGGGGGAGGAAGAGACCCAGTACTTC
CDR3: CASSQDDGGEEETQYF

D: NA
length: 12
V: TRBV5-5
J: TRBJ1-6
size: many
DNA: TGTGCCAGCAGCTTGCAGAATTCACCCCTCCACTTT
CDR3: CASSLQNSPLHF

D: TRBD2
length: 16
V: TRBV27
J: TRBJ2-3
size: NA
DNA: TGTGCCAGCACCCGGACTAGCGGGTATTACACAGATACGCAGTATTTT
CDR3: CASTRTSGYYTDTQYF

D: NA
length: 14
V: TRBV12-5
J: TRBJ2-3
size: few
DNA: TGTGCTAGTGCCACAGGGTATGCCACAGATACGCAGTATTTT
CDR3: CASATGYATDTQYF

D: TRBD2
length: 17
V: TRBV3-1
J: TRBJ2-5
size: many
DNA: TGTGCCAGCAGCCATTCAACGGGGGGGTTGGTCGGCGGGACCCAGTACTTC
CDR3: CASSHSTGGLVGGTQYF

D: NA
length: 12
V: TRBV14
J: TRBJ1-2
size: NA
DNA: TGTGCCAGCAGGGAAACAGGCTATGGCTACACCTTC
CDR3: CASRETGYGYTF

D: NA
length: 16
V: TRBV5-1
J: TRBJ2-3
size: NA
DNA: TGCGCCAGTAGCCCCGATGGAACAGCAGGTGCGGATACGCAGTATTTT
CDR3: CASSPDGTAGADTQYF

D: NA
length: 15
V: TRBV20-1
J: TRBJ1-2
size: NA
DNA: TGCAGTGGCAAGCCACAGGGATGGAATAACTATGGCTACACCTTC
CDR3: CSGKPQGWNNYGYTF

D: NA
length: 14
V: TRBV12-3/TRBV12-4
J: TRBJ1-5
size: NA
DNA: TGTGCCAGCAGTTTTTTTCACGGGGATCAGCCCCAGCATTTT
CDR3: CASSFFHGDQPQHF

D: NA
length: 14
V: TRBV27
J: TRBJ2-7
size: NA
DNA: TGTGCCAGCAGTCGAAACAGGGATAGCTACGAGCAGTACTTC
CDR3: CASSRNRDSYEQYF

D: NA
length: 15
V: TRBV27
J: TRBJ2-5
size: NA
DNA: TGTGCCAGCAGTTTATGGGCAGGACCCCAAGAGACCCAGTACTTC
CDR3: CASSLWAGPQETQYF

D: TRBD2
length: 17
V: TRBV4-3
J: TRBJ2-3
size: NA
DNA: TGCGCCAGCAGCCAAGAGACTAGCGGGAGTCCTTCAGATACGCAGTATTTT
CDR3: CASSQETSGSPSDTQYF

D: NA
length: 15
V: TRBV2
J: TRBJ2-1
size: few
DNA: TGTGCCAGCAGCGGAGCGGGCAGCTCCTACAATGAGCAGTTCTTC
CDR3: CASSGAGSSYNEQFF

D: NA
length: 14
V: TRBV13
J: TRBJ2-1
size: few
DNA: TGTGCCAGCAGCTTAGACCGGCGGGTGAATGAGCAGTTCTTC
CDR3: CASSLDRRVNEQFF

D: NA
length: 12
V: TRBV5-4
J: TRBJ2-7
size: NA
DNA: TGTGCCAGCAGCTTGCGCTACCACGAGCAGTACTTC
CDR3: CASSLRYHEQYF

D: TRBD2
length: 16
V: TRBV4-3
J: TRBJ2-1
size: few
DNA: TGCGCCAGCAGCCAATCTAGCGGGAGGGTAAGGAATGAGCAGTTCTTC
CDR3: CASSQSSGRVRNEQFF

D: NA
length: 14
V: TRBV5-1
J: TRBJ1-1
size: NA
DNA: TGCGCCAGCAGCTGGACAGAGGGGAACACTGAAGCTTTCTTT
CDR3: CASSWTEGNTEAFF

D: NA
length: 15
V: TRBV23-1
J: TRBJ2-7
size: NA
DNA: TGCGCCAGCAGTCAATCTTGTGCAGGAGCCTACGAGCAGTACTTC
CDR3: CASSQSCAGAYEQYF

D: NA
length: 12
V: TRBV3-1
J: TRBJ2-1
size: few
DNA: TGTGCCAGCAGCCAAGCATGGAATGAGCAGTTCTTC
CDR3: CASSQAWNEQFF

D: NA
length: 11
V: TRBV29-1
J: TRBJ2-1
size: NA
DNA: TGCAGCGCCATCGTTTTCAATGAGCAGTTCTTC
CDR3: CSAIVFNEQFF

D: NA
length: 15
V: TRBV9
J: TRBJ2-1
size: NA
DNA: TGTGCCAGCAGCGTCGCAGGGGCCCGAAATGATGAGCAGTTCTTC
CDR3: CASSVAGARNDEQFF

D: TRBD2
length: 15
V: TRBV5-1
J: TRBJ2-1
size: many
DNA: TGCGCCAGCAGCTTGGTTAGCGGGAGTAACAATGAGCAGTTCTTC
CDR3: CASSLVSGSNNEQFF

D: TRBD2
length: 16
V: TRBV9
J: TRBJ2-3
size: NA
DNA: TGTGCCAGCAGCGCGGGACTAGCGGGAGTTGGGAATACGCAGTATTTT
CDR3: CASSAGLAGVGNTQYF

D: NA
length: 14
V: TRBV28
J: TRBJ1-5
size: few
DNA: TGTGCCACCGCGGCAGGGCCCGACAATCAGCCCCAGCATTTT
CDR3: CATAAGPDNQPQHF

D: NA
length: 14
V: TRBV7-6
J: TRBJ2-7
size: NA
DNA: TGTGCCAGCAGCAAGCCGGGACATATCTACGAGCAGTACTTC
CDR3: CASSKPGHIYEQYF

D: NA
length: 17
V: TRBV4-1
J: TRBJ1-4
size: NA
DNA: TGCGCCAGCAGCCAACCTCACCGTGGAGGGGCAGGGGAAAAACTGTTTTTT
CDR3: CASSQPHRGGAGEKLFF

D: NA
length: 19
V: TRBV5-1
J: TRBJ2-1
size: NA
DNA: TGCGCCAGCAGCCCTAGACCAACCGTTTATAGCTTATCCTACAATGAGCAGTTCTTC
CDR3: CASSPRPTVYSLSYNEQFF

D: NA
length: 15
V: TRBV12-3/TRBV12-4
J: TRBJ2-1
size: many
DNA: TGTGCCAGCAGTCCCGTGGGCCGGTTATCGGATGAGCAGTTCTTC
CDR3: CASSPVGRLSDEQFF

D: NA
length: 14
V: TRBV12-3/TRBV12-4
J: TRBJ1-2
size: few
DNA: TGTGCCAGCAGCTTGCGGGGAATCACCTATGGCTACACCTTC
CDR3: CASSLRGITYGYTF